Shown below are 11 T cell receptor beta chains from a single sample sequenced in a study of OX40 agonist ivuxolimab in advanced cancers. Profiled with immunoSEQ multiplex PCR; TCRdb holds only in-frame clones, not every one. The sample records around 60,000 clones, about nine tenths being singletons. The source material was CD4+ or CD8+ T cells sorted from blood, sampled in a trial of the OX40 agonist ivuxolimab. The receptors shown here come from an adult with an advanced solid tumor such as melanoma, head and neck, liver or kidney cancer.

The chain carries TRBV10-3 and TRBJ2-2; 10 nucleotides align to TRBD2. Germline V gives CDR1 ENHRY, CDR2 SYGVKD. The junction had 3 bases not matched to a gene; V was cut back by 2 bases and J by 3 bases. The CDR3 is 16 amino acids. This CDR3 reads CAISEMLAGDTGELFF. The CDR3 coding sequence is TGTGCCATCAGTGAGATGCTAGCGGGAGACACCGGGGAGCTGTTTTTT.

This chain links TRBV19 with TRBJ2-7; 10 nucleotides match TRBD1. With 3 bases clipped from V and 4 bases from J, the junction kept 6 bases outside the gene matches. CDR1 and CDR2 from the germline V gene are LNHDA and SQIVND (reference sequence). The CDR3 has 15 amino acids. Here the CDR3 reads CASSIYGTGVYEQYF. The CDR3 region has the DNA TGTGCCAGTAGTATCTACGGGACAGGGGTATACGAGCAGTACTTC.

V is TRBV5-1 and J is TRBJ1-5; a weak D match, TRBD1 (6 bases). The CDR3 extends over 15 amino acids. The germline CDR1 and CDR2 sequences are SGHRS and YFSETQ. Trimming took off 1 base at V and 4 bases at J, with 12 bases between the two ends. The CDR3 DNA reads as TGCGCCAGCAGCTTGACAGGGAAAGGAAATCAGCCCCAGCATTTT. It translates to CASSLTGKGNQPQHF.

The chain employs TRBV28 and TRBJ1-2; 7 bases fit TRBD1. The CDR3 runs to 15 residues. Per the germline V gene, CDR1 is MDHEN and CDR2 is SYDVKM. Trimming took 7 bases from V and 1 from J; bases not matched to a gene: 9. CDR3 in DNA: TGTGCCAGCAACCCGGGACAGAGATTTAACTATGGCTACACCTTC. This gives the protein CASNPGQRFNYGYTF.

This clone was counted once. The gene calls are TRBV6-6 and TRBJ2-3; D uncertain. The CDR3 loop spans 12 amino acids. The germline CDR1 and CDR2 sequences are MNHNY and SVGAGI (reference sequence). Trimming took off 1 base at V and 2 bases at J, with 1 base between the two ends. The CDR3 protein is CASSYFTDTQYF. The DNA of the CDR3 is TGTGCCAGCAGTTACTTCACAGATACGCAGTATTTT.

J is TRBJ1-5 and V is TRBV28; 11 bases are a match to TRBD1. V was pared by 4 bases and J by 6 bases, with 5 bases of the junction left unmatched. This CDR3 contains 15 residues. Germline V gene sequence: CDR1 MDHEN, CDR2 SYDVKM. For the CDR3, the DNA is TGTGCCAGCAGTTCCCAGGGACAGGGGGTTCAGCCCCAGCATTTT. Translated: CASSSQGQGVQPQHF. Full variable domain (missing parts from reference TRBV28 and TRBJ1-5): DVKVTQSSRYLVKRTGEKVFLECVQDMDHENMFWYRQDPGLGLRLIYFSYDVKMKEKGDIPEGYSVSREKKERFSLILESASTNQTSMYLCASSSQGQGVQPQHFGDGTRLSIL.

This chain links TRBV7-9 with TRBJ2-2; D might be TRBD2 (6 bases). With 3 bases removed from V and 5 bases from J, the gap between germline ends came to 7 bases. CDR1 is SEHNR and CDR2 is FQNEAQ in the germline V gene (reference sequence). The CDR3 sequence is 13 residues long. The CDR3 is CASSFGGTGELFF. The CDR3 DNA sequence: TGTGCCAGCAGCTTTGGAGGGACCGGGGAGCTGTTTTTT.

This chain connects TRBV28 to TRBJ2-3; D ambiguous. Trimming stripped 6 bases from V and 2 bases from J, with 15 bases between. CDR3 length: 15 amino acids. The germline CDR1 and CDR2 sequences are MDHEN and SYDVKM. The CDR3 is CASSWAGKPTDTQYF. CDR3 bases: TGTGCCAGCAGCTGGGCCGGCAAACCCACAGATACGCAGTATTTT.

This clone appeared once. The CDR3 spells CASSPPLAGGNEQFF. The CDR3 nucleotides read TGTGCCAGCTCACCACCACTAGCGGGAGGGAATGAGCAGTTCTTC. The chain links TRBV18 to TRBJ2-1; TRBD2 aligns across 13 bases. J gave up 7 bases and V 0 bases, and 0 bases lay outside the gene matches. The CDR3 is 15 amino acids. Germline V gives CDR1 KGHSH, CDR2 LQKENI.

This clone occurred once. V usage is TRBV6-6 and J usage is TRBJ1-5, with 7 bases identical to TRBD1. This CDR3 spans 13 amino acids. The ends lost 4 bases at V and 5 bases at J; junction bases unmatched: 2. CDR1 and CDR2 (germline): MNHNY, SVGAGI (reference sequence). CDR3 sequence reads: CASSSTGDQPQHF. Written as DNA, the CDR3 is TGTGCCAGCAGTTCTACAGGGGATCAGCCCCAGCATTTT.

The chain joins TRBV6-5 to TRBJ2-1, with 7 bases fitting TRBD1. Per germline, CDR1 MNHEY and CDR2 SVGAGI. The V and J ends lost 6 bases and 7 bases, in that order; junction bases with no gene match: 6. CDR3 length: 13 amino acids. The CDR3 DNA sequence: TGTGCCAGCAGACCGACAGGGTTAAATGAGCAGTTCTTC. Its protein is CASRPTGLNEQFF.